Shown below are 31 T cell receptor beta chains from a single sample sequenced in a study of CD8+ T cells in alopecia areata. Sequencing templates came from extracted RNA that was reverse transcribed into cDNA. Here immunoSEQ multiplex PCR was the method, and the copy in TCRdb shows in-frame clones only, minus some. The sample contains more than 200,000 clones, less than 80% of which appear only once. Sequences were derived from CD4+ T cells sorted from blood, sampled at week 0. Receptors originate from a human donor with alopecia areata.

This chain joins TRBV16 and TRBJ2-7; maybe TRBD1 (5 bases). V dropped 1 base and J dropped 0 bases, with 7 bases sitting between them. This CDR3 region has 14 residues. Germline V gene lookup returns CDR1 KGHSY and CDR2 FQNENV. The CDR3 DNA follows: TGTGCCAGCAGCCAATATAGGGGCTCCTACGAGCAGTACTTC. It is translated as CASSQYRGSYEQYF.

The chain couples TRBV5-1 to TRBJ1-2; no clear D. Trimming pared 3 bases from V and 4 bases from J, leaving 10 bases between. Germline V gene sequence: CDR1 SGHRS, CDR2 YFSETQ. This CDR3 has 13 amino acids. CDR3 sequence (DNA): TGCGCCAGCAGCTCGAAAGTTAGCTATGGCTACACCTTC. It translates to CASSSKVSYGYTF.

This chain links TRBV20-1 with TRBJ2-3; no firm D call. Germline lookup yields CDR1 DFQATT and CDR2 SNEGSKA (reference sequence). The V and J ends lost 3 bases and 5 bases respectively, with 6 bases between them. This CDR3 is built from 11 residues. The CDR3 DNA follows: TGCAGTGCTAGTAATGGAGATACGCAGTATTTT. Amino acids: CSASNGDTQYF.

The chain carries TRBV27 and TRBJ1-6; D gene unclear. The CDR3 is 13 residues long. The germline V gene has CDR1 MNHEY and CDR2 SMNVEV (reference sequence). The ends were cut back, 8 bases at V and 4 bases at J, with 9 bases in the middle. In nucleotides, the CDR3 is TGTGCCAGCTCGATGCAATATAATTCACCCCTCCACTTT. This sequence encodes CASSMQYNSPLHF.

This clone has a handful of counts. The CDR3 nucleotides are TGCAGCGTTGAAGATTGGGTTACCACAGATACGCAGTATTTT. Its protein is CSVEDWVTTDTQYF. The chain is built from TRBV29-1 and TRBJ2-3, with unresolved D. The CDR3 contains 14 residues. Deletions cut 0 bases from V and 2 bases from J, with 9 bases between. CDR1 is SQVTM and CDR2 is ANQGSEA in the germline V gene.

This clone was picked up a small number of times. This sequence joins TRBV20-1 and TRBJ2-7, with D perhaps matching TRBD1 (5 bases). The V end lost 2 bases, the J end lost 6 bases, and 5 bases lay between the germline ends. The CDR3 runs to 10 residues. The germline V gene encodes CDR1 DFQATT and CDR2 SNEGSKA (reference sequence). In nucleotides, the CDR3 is TGCAGTGCTAGACAGGGCGAGCAGTACTTC. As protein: CSARQGEQYF.

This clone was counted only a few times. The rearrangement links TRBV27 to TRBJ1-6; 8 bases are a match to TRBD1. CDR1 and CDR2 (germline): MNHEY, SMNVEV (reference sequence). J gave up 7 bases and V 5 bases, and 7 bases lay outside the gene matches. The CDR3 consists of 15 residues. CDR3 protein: CASSQSGGENSPLHF. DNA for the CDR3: TGTGCCAGCAGTCAATCAGGGGGCGAAAATTCACCCCTCCACTTT.

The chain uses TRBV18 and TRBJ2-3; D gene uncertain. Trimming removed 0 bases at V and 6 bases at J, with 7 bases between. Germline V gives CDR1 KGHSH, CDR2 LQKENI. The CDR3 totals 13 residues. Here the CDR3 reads CASSPPSRDTQYF. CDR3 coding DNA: TGTGCCAGCTCACCACCGTCTCGGGATACGCAGTATTTT.

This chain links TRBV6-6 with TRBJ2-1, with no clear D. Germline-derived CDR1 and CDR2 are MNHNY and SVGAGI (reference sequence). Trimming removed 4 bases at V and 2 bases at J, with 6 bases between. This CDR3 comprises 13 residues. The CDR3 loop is CASSSSPYNEQFF. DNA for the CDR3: TGTGCCAGCAGTTCCTCTCCCTACAATGAGCAGTTCTTC.

CDR3 region: CASSQVPTGYNEQFF. The CDR3 nucleotides are TGCGCCAGCAGCCAAGTTCCGACAGGGTACAATGAGCAGTTCTTC. The chain joins TRBV4-3 to TRBJ2-1; the match to TRBD1 covers 7 bases. V was pared by 1 base and J by 4 bases, with 4 bases of the junction left unmatched. This CDR3 contains 15 residues. CDR1 and CDR2 from the germline V gene are LGHNA and YSLEER.

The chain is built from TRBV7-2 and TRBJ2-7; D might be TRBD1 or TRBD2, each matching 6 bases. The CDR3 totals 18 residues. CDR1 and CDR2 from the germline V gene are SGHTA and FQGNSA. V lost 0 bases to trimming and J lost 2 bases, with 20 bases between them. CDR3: CASSLAAVRDIRTYEQYF. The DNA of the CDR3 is TGTGCCAGCAGCTTAGCCGCGGTGCGGGACATCCGAACCTACGAGCAGTACTTC.

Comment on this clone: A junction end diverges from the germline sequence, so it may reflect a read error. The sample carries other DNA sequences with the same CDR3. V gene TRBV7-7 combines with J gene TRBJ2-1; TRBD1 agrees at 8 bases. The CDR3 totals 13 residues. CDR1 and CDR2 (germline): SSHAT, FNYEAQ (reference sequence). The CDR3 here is CASSSGQGGEQFF. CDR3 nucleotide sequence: TGTGCTAGCAGCTCTGGACAGGGCGGTGAGCAGTTCTTC.

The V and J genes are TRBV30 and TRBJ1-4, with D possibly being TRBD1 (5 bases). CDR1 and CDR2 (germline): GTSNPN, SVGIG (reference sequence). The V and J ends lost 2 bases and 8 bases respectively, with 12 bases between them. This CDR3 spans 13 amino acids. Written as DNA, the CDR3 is TGTGCCTGGAGTACCGGGACGGGGGAAAAACTGTTTTTT. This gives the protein CAWSTGTGEKLFF.

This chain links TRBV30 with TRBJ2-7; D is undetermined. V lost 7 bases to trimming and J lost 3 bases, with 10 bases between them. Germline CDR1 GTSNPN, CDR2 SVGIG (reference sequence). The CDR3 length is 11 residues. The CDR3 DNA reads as TGTGCCTATTTAATGAGCTACGAGCAGTACTTC. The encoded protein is CAYLMSYEQYF. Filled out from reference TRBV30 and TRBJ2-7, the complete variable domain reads SQTIHQWPATLVQPVGSPLSLECTVEGTSNPNLYWYRQAAGRGLQLLFYSVGIGQISSEVPQNLSASRPQDRQFILSSKKLLLSDSGFYLCAYLMSYEQYFGPGTRLTVT.

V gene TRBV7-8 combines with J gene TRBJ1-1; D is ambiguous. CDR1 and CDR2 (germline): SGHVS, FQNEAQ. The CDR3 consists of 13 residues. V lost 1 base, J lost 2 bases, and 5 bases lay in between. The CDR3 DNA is TGTGCCAGCAGCTTAGGGACTAACACTGAAGCTTTCTTT. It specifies CASSLGTNTEAFF. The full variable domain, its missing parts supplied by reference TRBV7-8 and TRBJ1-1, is GAGVSQSPRYKVAKRGQDVALRCDPISGHVSLFWYQQALGQGPEFLTYFQNEAQLDKSGLPSDRFFAERPEGSVSTLKIQRTQQEDSAVYLCASSLGTNTEAFFGQGTRLTVV.

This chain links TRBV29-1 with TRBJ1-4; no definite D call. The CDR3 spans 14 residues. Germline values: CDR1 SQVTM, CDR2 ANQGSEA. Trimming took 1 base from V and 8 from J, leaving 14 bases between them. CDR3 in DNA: TGCAGCGTTGAAGCCCACACCCCTAGGGAAAAACTGTTTTTT. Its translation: CSVEAHTPREKLFF.

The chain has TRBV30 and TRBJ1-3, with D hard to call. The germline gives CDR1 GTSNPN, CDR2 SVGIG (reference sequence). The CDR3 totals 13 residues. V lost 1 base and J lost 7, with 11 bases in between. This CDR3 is CAWSGSNRNTIYF. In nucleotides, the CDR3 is TGTGCCTGGAGTGGGTCAAATCGGAACACCATATATTTT.

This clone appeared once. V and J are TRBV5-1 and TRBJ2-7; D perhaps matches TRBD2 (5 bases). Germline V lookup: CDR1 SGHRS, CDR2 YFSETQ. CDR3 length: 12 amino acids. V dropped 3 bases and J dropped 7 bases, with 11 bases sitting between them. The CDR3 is CASSWRLGEQYF. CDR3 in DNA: TGCGCCAGCAGCTGGAGGCTCGGTGAGCAGTACTTC.

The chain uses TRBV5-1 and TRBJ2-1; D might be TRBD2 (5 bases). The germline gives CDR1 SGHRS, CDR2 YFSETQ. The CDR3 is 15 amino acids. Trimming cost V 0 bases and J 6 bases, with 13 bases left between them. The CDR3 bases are TGCGCCAGCAGCTTGGCTAGCCCTAAATTCAATGAGCAGTTCTTC. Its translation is CASSLASPKFNEQFF.

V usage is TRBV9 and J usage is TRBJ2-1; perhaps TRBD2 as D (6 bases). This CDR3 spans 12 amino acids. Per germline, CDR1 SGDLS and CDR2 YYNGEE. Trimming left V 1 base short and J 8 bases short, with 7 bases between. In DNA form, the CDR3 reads TGTGCCAGCAGCGTACGGAGGGATGAGCAGTTCTTC. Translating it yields CASSVRRDEQFF.

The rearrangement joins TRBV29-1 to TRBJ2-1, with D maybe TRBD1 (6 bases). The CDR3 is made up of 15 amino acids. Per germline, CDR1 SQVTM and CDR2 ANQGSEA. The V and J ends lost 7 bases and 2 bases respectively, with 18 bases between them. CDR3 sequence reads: CSGEGVLFPYNEQFF. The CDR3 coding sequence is TGCAGCGGTGAGGGGGTTCTCTTTCCCTACAATGAGCAGTTCTTC.

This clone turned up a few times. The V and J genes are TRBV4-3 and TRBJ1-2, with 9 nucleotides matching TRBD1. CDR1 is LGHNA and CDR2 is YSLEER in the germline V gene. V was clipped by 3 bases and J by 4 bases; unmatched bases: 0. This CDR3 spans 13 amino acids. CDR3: CASSQTGGYGYTF. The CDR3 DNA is TGCGCCAGCAGCCAGACAGGGGGCTATGGCTACACCTTC.

DNA of the CDR3: TGTGCCTGGGGGGCCGGGGAGACCCAGTACTTC. The encoded protein is CAWGAGETQYF. The chain employs TRBV30 and TRBJ2-5, with a weak D call TRBD1 (5 bases). V lost 5 bases and J lost 5, with 9 bases in between. There are 11 residues in the CDR3. Looked up from germline, CDR1 is GTSNPN and CDR2 is SVGIG (reference sequence).

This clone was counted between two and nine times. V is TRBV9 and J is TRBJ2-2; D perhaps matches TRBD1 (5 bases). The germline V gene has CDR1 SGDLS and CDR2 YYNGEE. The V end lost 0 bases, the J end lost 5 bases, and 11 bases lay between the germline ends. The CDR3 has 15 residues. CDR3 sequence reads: CASSVAPGWTGELFF. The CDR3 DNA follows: TGTGCCAGCAGCGTAGCTCCAGGGTGGACCGGGGAGCTGTTTTTT.

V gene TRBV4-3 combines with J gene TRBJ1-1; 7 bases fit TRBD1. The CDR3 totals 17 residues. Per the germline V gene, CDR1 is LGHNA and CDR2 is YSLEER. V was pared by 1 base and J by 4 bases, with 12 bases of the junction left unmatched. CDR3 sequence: CASSQGGVQGRVTEAFF. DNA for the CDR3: TGCGCCAGCAGCCAAGGGGGGGTACAGGGGCGAGTCACTGAAGCTTTCTTT.

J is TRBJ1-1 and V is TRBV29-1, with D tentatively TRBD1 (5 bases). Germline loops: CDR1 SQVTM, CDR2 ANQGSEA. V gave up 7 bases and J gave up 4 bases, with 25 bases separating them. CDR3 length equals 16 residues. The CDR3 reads CSAARAGGVSGTEAFF. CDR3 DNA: TGCAGCGCCGCTCGGGCCGGAGGGGTTTCAGGCACTGAAGCTTTCTTT.

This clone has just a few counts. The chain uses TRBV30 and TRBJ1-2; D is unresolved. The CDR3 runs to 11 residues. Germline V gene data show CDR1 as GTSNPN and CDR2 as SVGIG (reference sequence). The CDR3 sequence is CAISYIYGYTF. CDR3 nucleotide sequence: TGTGCGATCTCCTATATCTATGGCTACACCTTC.

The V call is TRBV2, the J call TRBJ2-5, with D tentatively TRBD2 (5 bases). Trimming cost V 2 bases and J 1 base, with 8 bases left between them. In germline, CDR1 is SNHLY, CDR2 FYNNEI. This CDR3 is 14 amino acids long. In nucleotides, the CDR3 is TGTGCCAGCAGTGAATCGGCGGGCCAAGAGACCCAGTACTTC. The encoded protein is CASSESAGQETQYF.

CDR3 residues: CSAHREGEQYF. The CDR3 DNA sequence: TGCAGCGCTCACCGGGAGGGTGAGCAGTACTTC. This chain links TRBV29-1 with TRBJ2-7, with 8 bases identical to TRBD2. The CDR3 is 11 residues long. J gave up 7 bases and V 7 bases, and 6 bases lay outside the gene matches. Germline lookup yields CDR1 SQVTM and CDR2 ANQGSEA.

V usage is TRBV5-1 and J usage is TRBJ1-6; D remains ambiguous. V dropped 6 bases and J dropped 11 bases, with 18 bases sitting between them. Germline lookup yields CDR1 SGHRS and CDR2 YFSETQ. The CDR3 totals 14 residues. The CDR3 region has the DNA TGCGCCAGCACCCTCGAGGGCCATGAGACACCCCTCCACTTT. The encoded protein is CASTLEGHETPLHF.

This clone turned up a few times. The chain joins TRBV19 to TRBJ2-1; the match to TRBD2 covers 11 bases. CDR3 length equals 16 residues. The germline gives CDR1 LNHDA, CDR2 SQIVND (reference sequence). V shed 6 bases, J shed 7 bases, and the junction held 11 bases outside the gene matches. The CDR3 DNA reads TGTGCCAGTAGCCCCTTAGCGGGGGGGCCTGAAAATGAGCAGTTCTTC. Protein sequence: CASSPLAGGPENEQFF.